The source of this TCR beta chain is a study of PD-1 blockade in classical Hodgkin lymphoma. Study-level points and caveats: Patients newly diagnosed and complete responders had comparable baseline diversity. CD4+ but not CD8+ TCR diversity rose significantly by C4D1.

Described time point: cycle 4 day 1 (C4D1), after 6 weeks of nivolumab. Every patient had relapsed following autologous stem cell transplantation, and cohorts differed in brentuximab vedotin exposure. Thawed PBMCs were subjected to magnetic negative selection, which yielded isolated CD8+ T cells. Under best response, outcomes were complete response, partial response or progressive disease. The CDR3 covers 13 residues. The V and J ends lost 5 bases and 7 bases respectively, with 14 bases between them. Germline V gene sequence: CDR1 SGHAT, CDR2 FQNNGV. This clone is medium-sized in the sample. The antigen is not known. This table comes from immunoSEQ multiplex PCR, and its TCRdb copy is limited to in-frame clones, with some not included. The data hold about 2,500 clones, with approximately 57% observed a single time.

This sample comprised CD8+ T cells from blood, obtained before the fourth cycle of nivolumab. The TCR was taken from a human donor with classical Hodgkin lymphoma. The chain links TRBV11-2 to TRBJ1-1; D is possibly TRBD1 (5 bases). The CDR3 nucleotides are TGTGCCAGCAGCGTGGGAGGGGTTGTTGAAGCTTTCTTT. It specifies CASSVGGVVEAFF.